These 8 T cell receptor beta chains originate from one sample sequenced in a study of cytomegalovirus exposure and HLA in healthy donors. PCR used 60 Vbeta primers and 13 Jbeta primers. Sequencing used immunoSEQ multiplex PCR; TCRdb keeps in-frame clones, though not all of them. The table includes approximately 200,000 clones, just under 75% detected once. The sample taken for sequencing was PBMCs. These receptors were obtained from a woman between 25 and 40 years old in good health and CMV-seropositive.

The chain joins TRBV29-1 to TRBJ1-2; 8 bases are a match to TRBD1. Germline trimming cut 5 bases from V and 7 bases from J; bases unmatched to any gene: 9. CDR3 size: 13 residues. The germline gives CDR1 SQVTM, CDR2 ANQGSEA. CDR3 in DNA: TGCAGCGTTCCCTGGACAGGGAGAGGTGGCTACACCTTC. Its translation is CSVPWTGRGGYTF.

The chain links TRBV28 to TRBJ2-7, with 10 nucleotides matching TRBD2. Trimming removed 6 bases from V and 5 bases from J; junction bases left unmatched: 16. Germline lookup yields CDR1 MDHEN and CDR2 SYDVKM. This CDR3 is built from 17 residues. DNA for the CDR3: TGTGCCAGCAGCTCAAGAGACGCTAGCGGGAGCTTCGACGAGCAGTACTTC. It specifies CASSSRDASGSFDEQYF.

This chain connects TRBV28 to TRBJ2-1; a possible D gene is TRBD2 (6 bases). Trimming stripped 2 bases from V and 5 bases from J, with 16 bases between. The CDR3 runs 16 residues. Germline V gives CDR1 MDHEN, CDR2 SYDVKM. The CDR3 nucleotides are TGTGCCAGCAGTTTAGATCCCCTGACTAGGGACAATGAGCAGTTCTTC. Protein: CASSLDPLTRDNEQFF.

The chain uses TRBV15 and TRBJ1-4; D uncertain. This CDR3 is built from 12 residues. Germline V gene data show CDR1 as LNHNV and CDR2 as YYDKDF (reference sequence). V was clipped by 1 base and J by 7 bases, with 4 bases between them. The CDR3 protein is CATSRVSEKLFF. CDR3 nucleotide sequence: TGTGCCACCAGCAGAGTCAGTGAAAAACTGTTTTTT.

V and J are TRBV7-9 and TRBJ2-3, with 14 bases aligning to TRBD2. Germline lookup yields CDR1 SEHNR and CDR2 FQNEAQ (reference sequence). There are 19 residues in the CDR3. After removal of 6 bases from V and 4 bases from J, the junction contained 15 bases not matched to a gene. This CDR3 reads CASSSGLAGVRALADTQYF. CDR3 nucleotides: TGTGCCAGCAGTTCGGGACTAGCGGGAGTAAGGGCGCTCGCAGATACGCAGTATTTT.

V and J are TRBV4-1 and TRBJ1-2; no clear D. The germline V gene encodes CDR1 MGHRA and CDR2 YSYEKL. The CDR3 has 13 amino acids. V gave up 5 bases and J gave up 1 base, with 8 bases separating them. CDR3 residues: CASSGQYNYGYTF. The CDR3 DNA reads TGCGCCAGCAGCGGGCAGTATAACTATGGCTACACCTTC.

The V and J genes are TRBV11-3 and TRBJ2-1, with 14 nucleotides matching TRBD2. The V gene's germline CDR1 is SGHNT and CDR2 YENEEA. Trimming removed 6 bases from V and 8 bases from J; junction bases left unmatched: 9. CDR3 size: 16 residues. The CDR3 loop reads CASSIPPGLAGDEQFF. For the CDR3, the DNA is TGTGCCAGCAGTATCCCTCCGGGACTAGCGGGAGATGAGCAGTTCTTC.

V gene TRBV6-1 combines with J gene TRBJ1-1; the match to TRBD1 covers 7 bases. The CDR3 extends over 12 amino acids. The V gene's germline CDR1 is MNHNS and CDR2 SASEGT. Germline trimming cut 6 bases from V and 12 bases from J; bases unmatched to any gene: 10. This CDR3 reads CASSQRTGKTFF. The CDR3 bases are TGTGCCAGCAGCCAAAGGACAGGCAAAACTTTCTTT.